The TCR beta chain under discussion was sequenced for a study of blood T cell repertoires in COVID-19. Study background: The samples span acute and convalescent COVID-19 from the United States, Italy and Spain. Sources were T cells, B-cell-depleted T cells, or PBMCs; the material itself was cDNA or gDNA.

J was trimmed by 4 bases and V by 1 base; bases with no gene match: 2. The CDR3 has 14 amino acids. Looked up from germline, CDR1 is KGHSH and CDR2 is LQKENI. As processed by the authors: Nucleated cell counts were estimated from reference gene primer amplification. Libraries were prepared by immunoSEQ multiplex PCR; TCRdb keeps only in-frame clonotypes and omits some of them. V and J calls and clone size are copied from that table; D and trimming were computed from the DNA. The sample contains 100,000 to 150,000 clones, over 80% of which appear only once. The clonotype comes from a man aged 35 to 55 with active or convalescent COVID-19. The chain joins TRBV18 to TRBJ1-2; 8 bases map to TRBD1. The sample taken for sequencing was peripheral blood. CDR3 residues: CASSPRTGSYGYTF. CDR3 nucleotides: TGTGCCAGCTCACCACGGACAGGGAGCTATGGCTACACCTTC. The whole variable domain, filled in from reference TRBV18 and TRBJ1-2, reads NAGVMQNPRHLVRRRGQEARLRCSPMKGHSHVYWYRQLPEEGLKFMVYLQKENIIDESGMPKERFSAEFPKEGPSILRIQQVVRGDSAAYFCASSPRTGSYGYTFGSGTRLTVV.